Listed below are T cell receptor beta chains from one sample, sequenced in a study of T cell responses to AZD1222 COVID-19 vaccine. TCRdb's copy holds only in-frame clones and misses some; the assay was immunoSEQ multiplex PCR. In the table there are about 130,000 clones, about 86% of which are singletons. Sequenced material: peripheral blood, taken on day 0 of AZD1222 vaccination. These receptors all come from an adult in good health. The conserved cysteine and the conserved F or W are not part of the CDR3 here. A D gene is named only where the DNA matches it firmly.

d_gene,j_gene,v_gene,CDR3aa
NA,TRBJ2-5,TRBV5-4,ASSLRDTPAGETQY
TRBD1,TRBJ1-1,TRBV7-9,ASRSRQGTEAF
NA,TRBJ2-7,TRBV11-2,ASSFTENSYEQY
TRBD2,TRBJ2-3,TRBV29-1,SVEETGTSDRDTQY
TRBD2,TRBJ2-1,TRBV2,ARTLAGQSSSYNEQF
TRBD2,TRBJ2-3,TRBV7-3,ASSLAGGSTDTQY
NA,TRBJ1-6,TRBV10-3,AISVQGSGSPLH
NA,TRBJ2-7,TRBV4-3,ASSQVALVTPYEQY
TRBD1,TRBJ1-4,TRBV6-5,ASSRNRGLGEKLF
NA,TRBJ1-4,TRBV30,ACNTGPTNEKLF
NA,TRBJ1-2,TRBV27,ASSFTSIGGYT
NA,TRBJ2-7,TRBV28,ASSPGHYEQY
NA,TRBJ2-2,TRBV7-9,ASSLDPVAGELF
NA,TRBJ1-1,TRBV13,ASSLTGSTEAF
TRBD1,TRBJ2-3,TRBV6-1,ASREPGQGVTDTQY
NA,TRBJ1-4,TRBV28,ASSSPTGPNEKLF
NA,TRBJ1-1,TRBV4-3,ASSQDAGENTEAF
NA,TRBJ2-7,TRBV7-2,ASGTGTVNYEQY
NA,TRBJ1-6,TRBV14,ASSQWGGLSPLH
TRBD1,TRBJ2-7,TRBV9,ASSGHGTGDWGQY
NA,TRBJ2-7,TRBV7-3,ASSLTPRSREQY
NA,TRBJ1-1,TRBV5-6,ASSSTGNTEAF
NA,TRBJ2-3,TRBV24-1,ATSDYIGSGDTQY
NA,TRBJ2-3,TRBV7-6,ASSLDVSGRVGSTDTQY
NA,TRBJ2-3,TRBV12-3/TRBV12-4,ASSLTPETQY
TRBD2,TRBJ2-5,TRBV10-3,AISHGTSGRGETQY
TRBD1,TRBJ1-2,TRBV19,ATGRDQGAGYT
NA,TRBJ1-4,TRBV7-9,ASSLSWNEKLF
TRBD1,TRBJ1-2,TRBV5-1,ASSLGGQERDGYT
TRBD1,TRBJ1-1,TRBV18,ASSLRTGGYEGTEAF
NA,TRBJ1-1,TRBV19,ASSYGRGIKNWGTEAF
NA,TRBJ1-6,TRBV2,ASRLFGSGNSPLH
TRBD1,TRBJ1-1,TRBV10-2,ASSLLGQRENTEAF
TRBD1,TRBJ1-1,TRBV7-9,ASSLGTGQGRVTEAF
TRBD2,TRBJ2-7,TRBV14,ASSLGLAFSYEQY
NA,TRBJ1-4,TRBV3-1/TRBV3-2,ASSQAPDSRAAEKLF
NA,TRBJ2-5,TRBV5-1,ASSSQGSGETQY
TRBD1,TRBJ2-7,TRBV19,ASRDRDRGREQY
NA,TRBJ2-1,TRBV6-4,ASSETGTSGFNEQF
TRBD1,TRBJ2-2,TRBV19,ASSTDRGGTGELF
TRBD1,TRBJ2-1,TRBV10-1,ANADRGYEQF
NA,TRBJ2-7,TRBV28,ASSPETGQGYEQY
NA,TRBJ1-1,TRBV5-1,ASSLGSVNTEAF
TRBD1,TRBJ1-3,TRBV5-4,ASRGQAGNTIY
NA,TRBJ2-1,TRBV27,ASSLVGGQEQF
TRBD1,TRBJ2-7,TRBV18,ASSRTQGAEHEQY
TRBD1,TRBJ2-7,TRBV7-2,ASSFDRTGTYEQY
NA,TRBJ1-5,TRBV27,ASGAVGGNQPQH
NA,TRBJ1-3,TRBV28,ALPGSSGNTIY